The text below deals with one TCR beta chain. The antigen is not known. The protocol was immunoSEQ multiplex PCR, while the TCRdb copy is restricted to in-frame clones and leaves out a portion. The table has roughly 2.4 million clones, almost 96% seen once. Germline V gives CDR1 SGHVS, CDR2 FQNEAQ. Trimming cost V 5 bases and J 6 bases; bases outside gene matches: 10. This CDR3 has 17 residues. This sample was taken from a study of shared clonotypes between healthy human individuals. Points from the study as a whole: Among a few donors, 4.5% to 5.5% of naive CD4 clonotypes were found in common. In contrast to clonotypes shared by all four donors, non-shared clonotypes had lower generation probabilities.

Into CD45RA+ naive and CD45RA-negative memory subsets, the CD4+ cells were split. This TCR came from a man aged 18 to 30 in good health. V usage is TRBV7-8 and J usage is TRBJ2-2; the match to TRBD2 covers 12 bases. Sequencing used naive CD4+ T cells sorted from blood. Subset here: CD45RA+ positively selected. CDR3 sequence: CASSPEVLAGGAGELFF. The CDR3 nucleotides read TGTGCCAGCAGCCCAGAAGTACTAGCGGGAGGTGCCGGGGAGCTGTTTTTT.